These 9 T cell receptor beta chains share one sample of origin, sequenced in a study of cytomegalovirus exposure and HLA in healthy donors. The PCR was carried out with 60 Vbeta primers and 13 Jbeta primers. TCRdb keeps only in-frame clones here, not all; method: immunoSEQ multiplex PCR. The sample yields more than 110,000 clones, 60% to 85% seen once. Material for sequencing was PBMCs. The receptors stem from a male donor in good health and CMV-seropositive.

V gene TRBV7-8 combines with J gene TRBJ2-3, with 11 bases that match TRBD2. Trimming took 7 bases from V and 0 from J; bases not matched to a gene: 3. Germline V gene lookup returns CDR1 SGHVS and CDR2 FQNEAQ. The length of the CDR3 is 15 residues. The CDR3 spells CASTPSGGSTDTQYF. CDR3 in DNA: TGTGCCAGCACCCCTAGCGGGGGGAGCACAGATACGCAGTATTTT.

This chain joins TRBV7-2 and TRBJ1-2, with TRBD1 matching 7 bases. V shed 5 bases and J 2 bases; nucleotides not matched to a gene: 2. This CDR3 has 13 residues. Germline-derived CDR1 and CDR2 are SGHTA and FQGNSA. The CDR3 protein is CASSAGQNYGYTF. In nucleotides, the CDR3 is TGTGCCAGCAGCGCGGGACAGAACTATGGCTACACCTTC. The whole variable domain, remainder taken from reference TRBV7-2 and TRBJ1-2, is GAGVSQSPSNKVTEKGKDVELRCDPISGHTALYWYRQSLGQGLEFLIYFQGNSAPDKSGLPSDRFSAERTGGSVSTLTIQRTQQEDSAVYLCASSAGQNYGYTFGSGTRLTVV.

V is TRBV19 and J is TRBJ2-2; TRBD1 aligns across 8 bases. CDR1 LNHDA and CDR2 SQIVND come from the germline V gene (reference sequence). This CDR3 has 14 amino acids. The V and J ends lost 10 bases and 6 bases, in that order; junction bases with no gene match: 10. CDR3 amino acids: CATLDRAEAGELFF. The CDR3, as DNA: TGTGCCACCTTGGACAGGGCAGAGGCCGGGGAGCTGTTTTTT.

The rearrangement uses TRBV28 and TRBJ2-7, with a tentative D call TRBD1 (6 bases). CDR1 MDHEN and CDR2 SYDVKM come from the germline V gene. The CDR3 loop spans 14 amino acids. Deletions cut 1 base from V and 0 bases from J, with 7 bases between. CDR3 in amino acids: CASSLSGASYEQYF. The CDR3 region has the DNA TGTGCCAGCAGTTTATCAGGGGCCTCCTACGAGCAGTACTTC.

This chain connects TRBV2 to TRBJ2-3; D may be TRBD2 (5 bases). This CDR3 spans 18 amino acids. V was clipped by 7 bases and J by 1 base, with 24 bases between them. The germline gives CDR1 SNHLY, CDR2 FYNNEI. The CDR3 bases are TGTGCCAGCATCCCCGTCCCCCCGGGAAACTGGGGCACAGATACGCAGTATTTT. Protein sequence: CASIPVPPGNWGTDTQYF.

The genes are TRBV7-9 and TRBJ1-2; D not certain. The germline CDR1 and CDR2 sequences are SEHNR and FQNEAQ (reference sequence). The CDR3 is 14 residues long. Trimming removed 2 bases at V and 8 bases at J, with 15 bases between. As DNA, the CDR3 is TGTGCCAGCAGCTTAATCGGAGGGATGGACGGCTACACCTTC. It translates to CASSLIGGMDGYTF.

This chain uses TRBV10-3 with TRBJ2-3, with TRBD2 matching over 11 bases. CDR1 and CDR2 from the germline V gene are ENHRY and SYGVKD. With 6 bases clipped from V and 1 base from J, the junction kept 9 bases outside the gene matches. The CDR3 is 17 residues long. The CDR3 sequence is CAISRSIAGGRTDTQYF. CDR3 DNA sequence: TGTGCCATCAGCCGTTCGATAGCGGGAGGGCGCACAGATACGCAGTATTTT.

In this sample, this clone turned up a few times. V and J are TRBV6-1 and TRBJ2-1, with 11 bases identical to TRBD2. V lost 6 bases to trimming and J lost 6 bases; unmatched junction nucleotides: 7. The CDR3 extends over 15 amino acids. In germline, CDR1 is MNHNS, CDR2 SASEGT. The CDR3, as DNA: TGTGCCAGCAGGGAACCTAGCGGGGGGTTCAATGAGCAGTTCTTC. Protein: CASREPSGGFNEQFF.

The chain employs TRBV28 and TRBJ2-3; 9 bases match TRBD2. Germline values: CDR1 MDHEN, CDR2 SYDVKM. The V gene end was trimmed by 5 bases and the J gene end by 2 bases; junction bases not matched to a gene: 5. CDR3 length: 15 residues. CDR3 protein: CASSGTSRITDTQYF. CDR3 DNA sequence: TGTGCCAGCAGTGGGACTAGCCGAATCACAGATACGCAGTATTTT. Filled out from reference TRBV28 and TRBJ2-3, the complete variable domain reads DVKVTQSSRYLVKRTGEKVFLECVQDMDHENMFWYRQDPGLGLRLIYFSYDVKMKEKGDIPEGYSVSREKKERFSLILESASTNQTSMYLCASSGTSRITDTQYFGPGTRLTVL.